A single T cell receptor beta chain is shown here with its context. Its target is unknown. The sample originates from a study of cytomegalovirus exposure and HLA in healthy donors. The study, taken as a whole, reports: CMV antigen specificity of three CMV-associated chains was confirmed in vitro. The study put 150 or so TCR beta chains on its list as cytomegalovirus-associated.

The table came from immunoSEQ multiplex PCR; TCRdb's copy has only in-frame clones and leaves some out. The sample has over 120,000 clones, over 80% seen once. The length of the CDR3 is 17 residues. Germline V lookup: CDR1 SGHRS, CDR2 YFSETQ. V dropped 0 bases and J dropped 2 bases, with 15 bases sitting between them. This chain uses TRBV5-1 with TRBJ1-5; D is unclear. This receptor was identified in a woman younger than 45 in good health and CMV-seropositive. The specimen was PBMCs. DNA for the CDR3: TGCGCCAGCAGCTTGGATGCGCGGGCAGGAGGCAATCAGCCCCAGCATTTT. Protein product: CASSLDARAGGNQPQHF.